This entry features one T cell receptor beta chain sequence. The V and J ends lost 9 bases and 4 bases respectively, with 18 bases between them. Germline V gene lookup returns CDR1 MNHEY and CDR2 SVGAGI. The length of the CDR3 is 14 residues. This entry is derived from a study of T cell responses to AZD1222 COVID-19 vaccine. Clones were sequenced by immunoSEQ multiplex PCR, and TCRdb holds only the in-frame ones, with some missing. The sample yields some 79,000 clones, over 75% seen once. The rearrangement links TRBV6-5 to TRBJ1-2, with D unclear. The sequence came from an adult who received the AZD1222 COVID-19 vaccine. The starting material was peripheral blood, obtained 28 days after the second AZD1222 dose. This chain's CDR3 is CASKIPGGGYGYTF. The CDR3 DNA reads TGTGCCAGTAAAATACCGGGAGGCGGCTATGGCTACACCTTC.